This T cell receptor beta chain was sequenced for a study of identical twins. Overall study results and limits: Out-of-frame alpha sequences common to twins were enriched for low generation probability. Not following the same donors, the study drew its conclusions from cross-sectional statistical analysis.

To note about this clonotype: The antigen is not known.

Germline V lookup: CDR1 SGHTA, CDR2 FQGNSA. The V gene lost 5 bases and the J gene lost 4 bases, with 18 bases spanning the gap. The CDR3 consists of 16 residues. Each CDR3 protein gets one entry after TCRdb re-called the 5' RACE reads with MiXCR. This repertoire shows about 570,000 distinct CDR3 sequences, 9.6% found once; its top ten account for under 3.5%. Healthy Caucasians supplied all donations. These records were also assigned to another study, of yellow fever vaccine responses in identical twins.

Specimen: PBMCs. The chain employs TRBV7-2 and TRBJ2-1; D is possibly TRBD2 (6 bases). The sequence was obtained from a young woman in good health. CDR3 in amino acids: CASSRGSGGRYNEQFF. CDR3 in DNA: TGTGCCAGCAGCCGGGGGTCAGGTGGTCGGTACAATGAGCAGTTCTTC.